A selection of T cell receptor beta chains follows, all from one sample in a study of early T cells in non-severe SARS-CoV-2 infection. MiXCR was run by TCRdb on the 5' RACE reads, yielding one entry per CDR3 protein. This table has about 110,000 distinct CDR3 sequences, over 8.5% appearing once. Sequencing used whole blood. Every receptor here comes from an adult who was a healthcare worker with PCR-confirmed SARS-CoV-2 infection or an uninfected control (not recorded which). CDR3s include the opening cysteine and the closing phenylalanine or tryptophan. The D gene is left open where the match is weak. Not every row has a clone size; where given, it reads once, few, many or a size class.

D gene	clone size	V gene	J gene	CDR3 DNA	CDR3 protein
NA	many	TRBV28	TRBJ2-6	TGTGCCAGCAGTCCCGGGACTGGCTCCTCTGGGGCCAACGTCCTGACTTTC	CASSPGTGSSGANVLTF
NA	few	TRBV5-6	TRBJ2-1	TGTGCCAGCAGCTTGACCGCGGGGAGGATATTGAATGAGCAGTTCTTC	CASSLTAGRILNEQFF
NA	NA	TRBV20-1	TRBJ1-2	TGCAGTGCTAGCGCCATTTCCTATGGCTACACCTTC	CSASAISYGYTF
TRBD1	many	TRBV11-2	TRBJ1-1	TGTGCCAGCCGGCCTCTGAGGGGGACAGGGCAGCCTGAAGCTTTCTTT	CASRPLRGTGQPEAFF
NA	many	TRBV20-1	TRBJ2-2	TGCAGTGCTAGAGATCCGAAGACGGGAAGAGCCGGGGAGCTGTTTTTT	CSARDPKTGRAGELFF
NA	medium-sized	TRBV2	TRBJ2-5	TGTGCCAGCAGTGAAGGCGCAGTAGCCCCTGGGACCCAGTACTTC	CASSEGAVAPGTQYF
TRBD1	many	TRBV12-3/TRBV12-4	TRBJ1-2	TGTGCCAGCAGTTTAAGGGCAGGGGGAGGTTATGGCTACACCTTC	CASSLRAGGGYGYTF
NA	few	TRBV2	TRBJ1-5	TGTGCCAGCAGTGAAATACCCACAAACAATCAGCCCCAGCATTTT	CASSEIPTNNQPQHF
TRBD1	NA	TRBV7-2	TRBJ2-3	TGTGCCAGCATCGGGACAGGGGCCACAGATACGCAGTATTTT	CASIGTGATDTQYF
TRBD2	many	TRBV19	TRBJ2-1	TGTGCCAGTAGAATTAGTCTAGCGGGAGACAATGAGCAGTTCTTC	CASRISLAGDNEQFF
NA	few	TRBV11-2	TRBJ2-3	TGTGCCAGCGCCGGGACCGTACCCAATACGCAGTATTTT	CASAGTVPNTQYF
TRBD1	many	TRBV12-3/TRBV12-4	TRBJ1-2	TGTGCCAGCAGTACGGACAGGGGTAGGGGCTACACCTTC	CASSTDRGRGYTF
NA	NA	TRBV5-4	TRBJ1-1	TGTGCCAGCAGCGTCTCAGGGGATGACACTGAAGCTTTCTTT	CASSVSGDDTEAFF
NA	NA	TRBV15	TRBJ1-3	TGTGCCACCAGCAGAGTCAAGGACAACCTCGGAAACACCATATATTTT	CATSRVKDNLGNTIYF
TRBD2	many	TRBV5-1	TRBJ2-3	TGCGCCAGCAGCTTGATTAGCGGGGGGCACGCACAGGATACGCAGTATTTT	CASSLISGGHAQDTQYF
NA	many	TRBV5-6	TRBJ1-1	TGTGCCAGCAGCCGGGCCCGAGGGACTGAAGCTTTCTTT	CASSRARGTEAFF
TRBD1	NA	TRBV27	TRBJ1-1	TGTGCCAGCAGTCAGGGGGGGTTGAACACTGAAGCTTTCTTT	CASSQGGLNTEAFF
TRBD1	few	TRBV30	TRBJ1-6	TGTGCCTGGAGTCAGGACAGGAATTCACCCCTCCACTTT	CAWSQDRNSPLHF
NA	many	TRBV6-1	TRBJ1-1	TGTGCCACCAAAAGGAGGCCTGAAGCTTTCTTT	CATKRRPEAFF
NA	NA	TRBV7-8	TRBJ1-4	TGTGCCAGCAGCCGGGGACGTCTTAATGAAAAACTGTTTTTT	CASSRGRLNEKLFF
NA	many	TRBV29-1	TRBJ2-2	TGCAGCGCCCAATCCGGGACTTTTAACACCGGGGAGCTGTTTTTT	CSAQSGTFNTGELFF
NA	few	TRBV5-5	TRBJ1-3	TGTGCCAGCAGTTCCGGGACACTCTCTGGAAACACCATATATTTT	CASSSGTLSGNTIYF
TRBD2	NA	TRBV20-1	TRBJ2-1	TGCAGTGCTAGTCGCAATCTAGCGGCCGTCTACAATGAGCAGTTCTTC	CSASRNLAAVYNEQFF
NA	many	TRBV4-1	TRBJ1-5	TGCGCCAGCAGCCAGACAGGACGGAATCAGCCCCAGCATTTT	CASSQTGRNQPQHF
TRBD1	NA	TRBV6-6	TRBJ2-6	TGTGCCAGCAGTACCCCAGGGGGCGCTACGTCTGGGGCCAACGTCCTGACTTTC	CASSTPGGATSGANVLTF
NA	few	TRBV20-1	TRBJ2-3	TGCAGTGCTAGGGGGATAACAGATACGCAGTATTTT	CSARGITDTQYF
TRBD2	many	TRBV20-1	TRBJ2-1	TGCAGTGCCACAAAACTAGCGGGAGGTCACAATGAGCAGTTCTTC	CSATKLAGGHNEQFF
TRBD2	many	TRBV12-3/TRBV12-4	TRBJ2-7	TGTGCCAGCAGTCCAGGGACTAGCGGGAGCTACGAGCAGTACTTC	CASSPGTSGSYEQYF
TRBD1	NA	TRBV4-1	TRBJ1-1	TGCGCCAGCAGCCAAGATCCAGGGACAGGTAACACTGAAGCTTTCTTT	CASSQDPGTGNTEAFF
NA	many	TRBV7-2	TRBJ2-5	TGTGCCAGCAGCAAGGACACCCCCAGAGGGACCCAGTACTTC	CASSKDTPRGTQYF
TRBD1	many	TRBV5-1	TRBJ2-7	TGCGCCAGCAGCGGGACAGGGGTCGAGCAGTACTTC	CASSGTGVEQYF
NA	few	TRBV18	TRBJ2-5	TGTGCCAGCTCACCACAGACAGACCAAGAGACCCAGTACTTC	CASSPQTDQETQYF
NA	few	TRBV5-1	TRBJ2-7	TGCGCCAGCAGCTGGGCGGACTCCTACGAGCAGTACTTC	CASSWADSYEQYF
NA	many	TRBV29-1	TRBJ2-5	TGCAGTTACAGGGCGACGGGAGAGACCCAGTACTTC	CSYRATGETQYF
TRBD1	NA	TRBV18	TRBJ2-1	TGTGCCAGCTCACAGGGACAGGGGGATGAGCAGTTCTTC	CASSQGQGDEQFF
NA	few	TRBV7-9	TRBJ1-1	TGTGCCAGCAGCCACCCCGGTGAAGCTTTCTTT	CASSHPGEAFF
NA	NA	TRBV7-9	TRBJ2-4	TGTGCCAGCAGCTTAGCCGCCGAGGGCATTCAGTACTTC	CASSLAAEGIQYF
TRBD2	few	TRBV14	TRBJ2-1	TGTGCCAGCAGTCGACTAGCGGGAGGGGGTGAGCAGTTCTTC	CASSRLAGGGEQFF
NA	few	TRBV3-1	TRBJ2-7	TGTGCCAGCAGCCAATCGTCCCGCGAGCAGTACTTC	CASSQSSREQYF
TRBD1	few	TRBV6-5	TRBJ1-1	TGTGCCAGCAGCCTAAGTCGAGAGGACAGGGGTGCTGAAGCTTTCTTT	CASSLSREDRGAEAFF
TRBD2	many	TRBV20-1	TRBJ2-1	TGCAGTGCTAGTATTGCGGGGGTTTACAATGAGCAGTTCTTC	CSASIAGVYNEQFF
NA	many	TRBV27	TRBJ1-6	TGTGCCAGCAGTTTATTACACCACAGTTCTTCGCACAGCTCCTATAATTCACCCCTCCACTTT	CASSLLHHSSSHSSYNSPLHF
TRBD1	many	TRBV5-1	TRBJ2-7	TGCGCCAGCAGCAGGGGACAGGGGGCTTACGAGCAGTACTTC	CASSRGQGAYEQYF
NA	many	TRBV4-1	TRBJ1-2	TGCGCCAGCAGCCAAGATACGACAGTGGTATACTATGGCTACACCTTC	CASSQDTTVVYYGYTF
TRBD1	NA	TRBV7-9	TRBJ2-2	TGTGCCAGCAGCTTAGCCAGGGACAGCGAAAACACCGGGGAGCTGTTTTTT	CASSLARDSENTGELFF
TRBD1	NA	TRBV5-5	TRBJ1-1	TGTGCCAGCAGCACCCCAGGGGGCGAAGCTTTCTTT	CASSTPGGEAFF
TRBD1	many	TRBV20-1	TRBJ2-3	TGCAGTGCTAGCCGGGACAGTCTCGGAGATTCGCGTGCGGATACGCAGTATTTT	CSASRDSLGDSRADTQYF
NA	NA	TRBV6-5	TRBJ2-1	TGTGCCAGCAGTTACTCGTCGGGGCGCTACAATGAGCAGTTCTTC	CASSYSSGRYNEQFF